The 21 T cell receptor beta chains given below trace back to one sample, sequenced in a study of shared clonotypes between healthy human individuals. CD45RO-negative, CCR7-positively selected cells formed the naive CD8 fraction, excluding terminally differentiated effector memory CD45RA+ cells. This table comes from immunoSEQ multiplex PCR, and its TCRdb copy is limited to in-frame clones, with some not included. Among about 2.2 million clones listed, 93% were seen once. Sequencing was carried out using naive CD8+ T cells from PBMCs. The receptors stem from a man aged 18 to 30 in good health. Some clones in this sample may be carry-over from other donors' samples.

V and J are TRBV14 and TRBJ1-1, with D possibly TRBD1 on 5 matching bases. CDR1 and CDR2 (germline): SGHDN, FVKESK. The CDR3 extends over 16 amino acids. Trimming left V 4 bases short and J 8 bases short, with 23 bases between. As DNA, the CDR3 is TGTGCCAGCAGCCCTTCAGCTGTCCGGGGGGTCATAGAAGCTTTCTTT. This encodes CASSPSAVRGVIEAFF.

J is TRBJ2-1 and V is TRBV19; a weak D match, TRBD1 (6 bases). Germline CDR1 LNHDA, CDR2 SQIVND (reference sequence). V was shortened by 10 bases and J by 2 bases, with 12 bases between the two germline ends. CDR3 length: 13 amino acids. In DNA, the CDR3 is TGTGCCACCTCGGACAGAGCCTACAATGAGCAGTTCTTC. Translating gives CATSDRAYNEQFF.

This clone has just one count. The CDR3 region is CSAAGDGELFF. As DNA, the CDR3 is TGCAGCGCAGCAGGGGACGGGGAGCTGTTTTTT. This chain links TRBV29-1 with TRBJ2-2; tentatively, D is TRBD1 (6 bases). Germline loops: CDR1 SQVTM, CDR2 ANQGSEA. This CDR3 is 11 amino acids long. Trimming stripped 7 bases from V and 7 bases from J, with 10 bases between.

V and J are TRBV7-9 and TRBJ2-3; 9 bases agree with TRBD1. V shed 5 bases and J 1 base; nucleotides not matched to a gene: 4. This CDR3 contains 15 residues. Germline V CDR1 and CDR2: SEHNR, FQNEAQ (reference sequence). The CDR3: CASSPGTGRTDTQYF. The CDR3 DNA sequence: TGTGCCAGCAGCCCAGGGACAGGGCGCACAGATACGCAGTATTTT.

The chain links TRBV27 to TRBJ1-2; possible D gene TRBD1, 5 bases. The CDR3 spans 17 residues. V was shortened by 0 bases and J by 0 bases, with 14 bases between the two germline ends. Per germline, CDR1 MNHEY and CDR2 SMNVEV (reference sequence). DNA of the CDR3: TGTGCCAGCAGTTTATCGCCCGGGACCGCAGCTAACTATGGCTACACCTTC. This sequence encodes CASSLSPGTAANYGYTF.

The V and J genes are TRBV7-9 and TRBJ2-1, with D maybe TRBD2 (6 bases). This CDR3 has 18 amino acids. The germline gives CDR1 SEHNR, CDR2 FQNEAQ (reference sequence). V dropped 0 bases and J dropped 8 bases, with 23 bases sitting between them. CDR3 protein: CASSLALRRGSVRDEQFF. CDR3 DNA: TGTGCCAGCAGCTTAGCTTTGAGGCGGGGTTCGGTTCGCGATGAGCAGTTCTTC.

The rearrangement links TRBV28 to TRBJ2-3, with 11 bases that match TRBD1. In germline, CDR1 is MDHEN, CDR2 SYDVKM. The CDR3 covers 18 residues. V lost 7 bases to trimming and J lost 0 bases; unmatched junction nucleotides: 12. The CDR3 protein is CASTGQGAGGSSTDTQYF. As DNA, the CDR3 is TGTGCCAGCACAGGACAGGGGGCAGGCGGGAGCAGCACAGATACGCAGTATTTT. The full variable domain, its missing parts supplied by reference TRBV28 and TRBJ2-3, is DVKVTQSSRYLVKRTGEKVFLECVQDMDHENMFWYRQDPGLGLRLIYFSYDVKMKEKGDIPEGYSVSREKKERFSLILESASTNQTSMYLCASTGQGAGGSSTDTQYFGPGTRLTVL.

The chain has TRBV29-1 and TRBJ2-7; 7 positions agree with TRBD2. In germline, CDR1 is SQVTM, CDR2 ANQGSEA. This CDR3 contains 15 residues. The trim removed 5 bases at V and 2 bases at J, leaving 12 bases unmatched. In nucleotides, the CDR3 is TGCAGCGTTACTGGCTTTGTGGGGAGGGCCTACGAGCAGTACTTC. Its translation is CSVTGFVGRAYEQYF.

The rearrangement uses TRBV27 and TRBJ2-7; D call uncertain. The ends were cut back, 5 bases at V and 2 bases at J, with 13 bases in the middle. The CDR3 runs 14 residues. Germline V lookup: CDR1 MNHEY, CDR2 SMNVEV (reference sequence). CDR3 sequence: CASSVTERAYEQYF. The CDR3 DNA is TGTGCCAGCAGTGTGACCGAACGGGCCTACGAGCAGTACTTC.

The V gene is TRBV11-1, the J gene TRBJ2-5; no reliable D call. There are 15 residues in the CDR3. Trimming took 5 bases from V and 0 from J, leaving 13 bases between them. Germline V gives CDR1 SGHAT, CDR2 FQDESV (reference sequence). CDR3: CASSGRNKYQETQYF. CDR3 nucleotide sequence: TGTGCCAGCAGCGGACGGAACAAGTACCAAGAGACCCAGTACTTC.

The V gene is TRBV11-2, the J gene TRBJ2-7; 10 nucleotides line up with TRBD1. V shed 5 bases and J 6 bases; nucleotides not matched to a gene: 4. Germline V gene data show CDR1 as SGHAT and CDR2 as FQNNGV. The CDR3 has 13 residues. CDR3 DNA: TGTGCCAGCAGCCCGGGACAGGGGTTCGAGCAGTACTTC. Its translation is CASSPGQGFEQYF.

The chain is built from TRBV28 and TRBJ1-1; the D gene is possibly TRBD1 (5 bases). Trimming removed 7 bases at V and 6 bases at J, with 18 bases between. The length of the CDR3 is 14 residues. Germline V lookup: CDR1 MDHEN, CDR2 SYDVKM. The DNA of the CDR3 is TGTGCCAGCACCCGGGACCCCGGTTACGCTGAAGCTTTCTTT. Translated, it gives CASTRDPGYAEAFF.

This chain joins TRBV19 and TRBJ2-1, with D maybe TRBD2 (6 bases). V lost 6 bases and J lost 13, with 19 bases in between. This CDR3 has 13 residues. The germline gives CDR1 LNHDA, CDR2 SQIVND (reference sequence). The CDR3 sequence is CASSTLPGVRQFF. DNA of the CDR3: TGTGCCAGTAGCACGCTTCCGGGAGTACGCCAGTTCTTC. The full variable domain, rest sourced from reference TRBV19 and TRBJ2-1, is DGGITQSPKYLFRKEGQNVTLSCEQNLNHDAMYWYRQDPGQGLRLIYYSQIVNDFQKGDIAEGYSVSREKKESFPLTVTSAQKNPTAFYLCASSTLPGVRQFFGPGTRLTVL.

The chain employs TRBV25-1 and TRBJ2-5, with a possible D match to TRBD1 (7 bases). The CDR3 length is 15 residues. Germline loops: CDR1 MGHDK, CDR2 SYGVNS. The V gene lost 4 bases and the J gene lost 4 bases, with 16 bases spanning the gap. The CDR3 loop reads CASSVFRGVRETQYF. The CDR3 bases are TGTGCCAGCAGTGTGTTCAGGGGGGTACGAGAGACCCAGTACTTC.

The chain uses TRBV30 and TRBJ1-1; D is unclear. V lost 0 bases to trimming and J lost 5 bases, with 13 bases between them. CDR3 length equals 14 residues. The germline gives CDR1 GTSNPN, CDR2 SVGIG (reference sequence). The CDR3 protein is CAWSVPTVRTEAFF. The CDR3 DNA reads TGTGCCTGGAGTGTACCGACGGTAAGGACTGAAGCTTTCTTT. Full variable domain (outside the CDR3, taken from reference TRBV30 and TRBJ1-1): SQTIHQWPATLVQPVGSPLSLECTVEGTSNPNLYWYRQAAGRGLQLLFYSVGIGQISSEVPQNLSASRPQDRQFILSSKKLLLSDSGFYLCAWSVPTVRTEAFFGQGTRLTVV.

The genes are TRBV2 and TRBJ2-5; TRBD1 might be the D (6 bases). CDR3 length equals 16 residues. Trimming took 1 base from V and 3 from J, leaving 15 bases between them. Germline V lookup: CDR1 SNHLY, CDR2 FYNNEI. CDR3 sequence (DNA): TGTGCCAGCAGTGAAGGCGACAGGCCAGTAAAAGAGACCCAGTACTTC. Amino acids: CASSEGDRPVKETQYF.

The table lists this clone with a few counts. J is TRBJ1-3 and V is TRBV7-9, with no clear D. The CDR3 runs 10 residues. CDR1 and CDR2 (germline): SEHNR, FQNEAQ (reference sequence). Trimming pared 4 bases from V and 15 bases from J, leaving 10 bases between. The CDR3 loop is CASSSLASYF. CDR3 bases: TGTGCCAGCAGCTCCCTTGCATCATATTTT.

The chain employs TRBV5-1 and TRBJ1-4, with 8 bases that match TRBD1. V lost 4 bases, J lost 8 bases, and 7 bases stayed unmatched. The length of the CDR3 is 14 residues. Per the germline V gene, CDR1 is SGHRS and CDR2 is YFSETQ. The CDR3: CASSPGQGNEKLFF. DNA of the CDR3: TGCGCCAGCAGCCCTGGACAGGGAAACGAAAAACTGTTTTTT.

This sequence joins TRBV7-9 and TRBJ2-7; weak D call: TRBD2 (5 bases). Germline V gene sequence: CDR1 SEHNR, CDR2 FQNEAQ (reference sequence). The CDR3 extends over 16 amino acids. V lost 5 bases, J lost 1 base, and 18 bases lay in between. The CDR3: CASSPPSGSKSYEQYF. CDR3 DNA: TGTGCCAGCAGCCCCCCCAGTGGGAGTAAATCCTACGAGCAGTACTTC.

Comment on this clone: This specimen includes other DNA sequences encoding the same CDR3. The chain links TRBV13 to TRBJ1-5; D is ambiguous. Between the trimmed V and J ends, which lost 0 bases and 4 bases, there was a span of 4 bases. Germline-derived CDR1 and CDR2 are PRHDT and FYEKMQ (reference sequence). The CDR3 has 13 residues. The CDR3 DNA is TGTGCCAGCAGCTTAGGGACTAATCAGCCCCAGCATTTT. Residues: CASSLGTNQPQHF.

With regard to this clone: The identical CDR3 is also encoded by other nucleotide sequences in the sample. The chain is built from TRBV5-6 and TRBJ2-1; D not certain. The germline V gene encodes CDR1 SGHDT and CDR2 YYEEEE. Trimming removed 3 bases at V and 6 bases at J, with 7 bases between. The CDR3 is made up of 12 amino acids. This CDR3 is CASSSGPNEQFF. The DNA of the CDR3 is TGTGCCAGCAGCTCCGGACCCAATGAGCAGTTCTTC.